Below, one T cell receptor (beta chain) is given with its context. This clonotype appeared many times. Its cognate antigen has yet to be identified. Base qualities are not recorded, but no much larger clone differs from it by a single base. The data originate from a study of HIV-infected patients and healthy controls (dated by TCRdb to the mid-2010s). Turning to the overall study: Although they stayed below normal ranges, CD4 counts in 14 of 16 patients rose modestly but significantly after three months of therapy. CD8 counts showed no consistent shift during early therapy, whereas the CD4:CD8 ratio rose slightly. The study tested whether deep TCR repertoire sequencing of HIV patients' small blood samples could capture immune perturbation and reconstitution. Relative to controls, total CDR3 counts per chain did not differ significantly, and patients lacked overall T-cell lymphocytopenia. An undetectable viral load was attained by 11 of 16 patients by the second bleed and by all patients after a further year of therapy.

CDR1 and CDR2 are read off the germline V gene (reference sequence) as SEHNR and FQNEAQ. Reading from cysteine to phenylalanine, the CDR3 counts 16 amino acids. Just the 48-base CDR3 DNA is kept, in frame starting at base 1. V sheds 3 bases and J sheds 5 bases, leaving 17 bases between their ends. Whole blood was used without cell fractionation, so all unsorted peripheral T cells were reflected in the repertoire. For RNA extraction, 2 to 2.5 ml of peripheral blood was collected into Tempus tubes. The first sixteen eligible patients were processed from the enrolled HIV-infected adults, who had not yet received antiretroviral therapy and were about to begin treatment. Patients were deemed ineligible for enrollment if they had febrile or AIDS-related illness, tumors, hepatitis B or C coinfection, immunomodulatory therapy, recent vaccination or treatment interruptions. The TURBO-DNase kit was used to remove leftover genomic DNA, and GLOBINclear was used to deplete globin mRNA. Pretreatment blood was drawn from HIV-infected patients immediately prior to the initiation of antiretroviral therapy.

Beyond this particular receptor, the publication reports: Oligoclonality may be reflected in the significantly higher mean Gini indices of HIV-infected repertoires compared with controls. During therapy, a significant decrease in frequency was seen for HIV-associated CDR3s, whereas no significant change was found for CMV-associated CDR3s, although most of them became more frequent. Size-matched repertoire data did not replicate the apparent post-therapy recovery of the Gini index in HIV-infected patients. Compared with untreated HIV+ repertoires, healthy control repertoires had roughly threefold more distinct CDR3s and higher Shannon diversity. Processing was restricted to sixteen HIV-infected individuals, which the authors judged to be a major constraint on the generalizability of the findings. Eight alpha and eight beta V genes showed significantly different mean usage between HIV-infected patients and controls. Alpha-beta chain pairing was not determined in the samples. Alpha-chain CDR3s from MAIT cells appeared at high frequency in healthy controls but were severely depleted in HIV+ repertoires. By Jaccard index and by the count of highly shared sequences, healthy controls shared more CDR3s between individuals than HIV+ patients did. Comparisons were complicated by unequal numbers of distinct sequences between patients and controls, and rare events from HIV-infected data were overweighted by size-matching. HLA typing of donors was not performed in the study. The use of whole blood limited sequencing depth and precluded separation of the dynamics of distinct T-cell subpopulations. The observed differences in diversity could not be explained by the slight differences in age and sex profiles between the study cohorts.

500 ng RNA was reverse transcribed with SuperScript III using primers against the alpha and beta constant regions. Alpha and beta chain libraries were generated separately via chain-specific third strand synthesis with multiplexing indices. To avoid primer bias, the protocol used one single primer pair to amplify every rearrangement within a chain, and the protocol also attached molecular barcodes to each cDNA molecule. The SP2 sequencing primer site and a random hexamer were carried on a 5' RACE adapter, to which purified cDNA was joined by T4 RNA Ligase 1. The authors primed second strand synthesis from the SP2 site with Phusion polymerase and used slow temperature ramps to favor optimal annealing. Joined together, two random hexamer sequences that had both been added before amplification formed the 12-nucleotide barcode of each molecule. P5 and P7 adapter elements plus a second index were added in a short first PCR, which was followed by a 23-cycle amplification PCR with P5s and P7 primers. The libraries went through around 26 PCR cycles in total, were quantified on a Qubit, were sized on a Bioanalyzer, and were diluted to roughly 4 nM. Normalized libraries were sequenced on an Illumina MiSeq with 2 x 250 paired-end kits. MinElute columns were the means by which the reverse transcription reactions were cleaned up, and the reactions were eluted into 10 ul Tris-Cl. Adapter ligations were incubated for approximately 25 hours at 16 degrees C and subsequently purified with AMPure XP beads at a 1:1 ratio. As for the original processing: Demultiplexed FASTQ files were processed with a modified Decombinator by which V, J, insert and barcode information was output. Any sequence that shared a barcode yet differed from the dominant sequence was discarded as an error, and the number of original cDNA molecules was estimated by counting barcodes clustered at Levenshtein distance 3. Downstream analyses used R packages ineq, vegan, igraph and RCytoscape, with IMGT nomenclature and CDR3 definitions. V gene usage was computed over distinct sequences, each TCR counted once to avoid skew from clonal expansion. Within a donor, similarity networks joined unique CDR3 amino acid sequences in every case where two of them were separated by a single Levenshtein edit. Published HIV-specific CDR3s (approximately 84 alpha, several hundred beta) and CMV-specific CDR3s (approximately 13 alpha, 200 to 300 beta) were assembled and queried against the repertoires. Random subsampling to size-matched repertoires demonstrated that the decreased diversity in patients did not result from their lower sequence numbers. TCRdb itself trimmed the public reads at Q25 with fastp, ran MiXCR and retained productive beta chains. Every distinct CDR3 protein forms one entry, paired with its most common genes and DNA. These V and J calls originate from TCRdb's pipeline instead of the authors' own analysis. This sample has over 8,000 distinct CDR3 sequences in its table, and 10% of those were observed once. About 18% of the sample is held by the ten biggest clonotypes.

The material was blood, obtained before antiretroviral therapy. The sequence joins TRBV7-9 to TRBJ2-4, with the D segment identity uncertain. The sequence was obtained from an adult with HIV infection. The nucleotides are TGTGCCAGCAGCTTGGGCCCGGGCAATAGAGAAAACATTCAGTACTTC. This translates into CASSLGPGNRENIQYF.